This TCR beta chain was obtained from a study of blood T cell repertoires in COVID-19. Study-wide context: The study drew acute and convalescent COVID-19 samples from the United States, Italy and Spain. Sample material is recorded as cDNA or gDNA derived from T cells, B-cell-depleted T cells, or PBMCs.

V lost 2 bases and J lost 4, with 5 bases in between. The germline V gene encodes CDR1 SGHRS and CDR2 YFSETQ. CDR3 length: 12 amino acids. In the study's own analysis: Estimated nucleated cell counts came from reference gene primer amplification. Method: immunoSEQ multiplex PCR; TCRdb's copy keeps in-frame clones and lacks some. V, J and clone size reflect that table, while D and trimming were determined from the DNA. This sample yields roughly 130,000 clones, of which approximately 83% are seen a single time; around 2.7% belongs to the top ten. V gene TRBV5-1 combines with J gene TRBJ2-3; D is ambiguous. The sequenced sample was peripheral blood. The source of this sequence is a woman older than 75 with acute or convalescent COVID-19. The CDR3 loop is CASSFSPDTQYF. CDR3 nucleotide sequence: TGCGCCAGCAGCTTCTCTCCAGATACGCAGTATTTT.